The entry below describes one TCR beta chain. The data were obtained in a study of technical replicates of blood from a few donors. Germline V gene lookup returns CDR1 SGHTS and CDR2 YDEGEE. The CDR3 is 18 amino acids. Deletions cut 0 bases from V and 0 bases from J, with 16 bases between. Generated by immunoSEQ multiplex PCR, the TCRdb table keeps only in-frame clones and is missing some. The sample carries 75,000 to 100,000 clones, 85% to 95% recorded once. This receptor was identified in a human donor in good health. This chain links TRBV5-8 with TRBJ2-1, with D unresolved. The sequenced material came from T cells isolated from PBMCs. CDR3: CASSLGRWNLSSYNEQFF. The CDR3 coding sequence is TGTGCCAGCAGCTTGGGCAGGTGGAATCTGAGCTCCTACAATGAGCAGTTCTTC.